The 14 T cell receptor beta chains below all came from one sample that was sequenced in a study of blood T cells in healthy people across ages. It was with a sample-barcoded 5' primer and a J-beta primer mix that a second PCR of roughly 6 to 11 cycles was run. TCRdb re-called the 5' RACE reads with MiXCR, one entry per CDR3 protein. Of about 1 million distinct CDR3 sequences listed, over 35% are singletons. Sequenced: blood. The receptor set was obtained from a woman in her sixties in good health.

J is TRBJ1-4 and V is TRBV10-3, with 10 bases that match TRBD1. The CDR3 has 15 residues. V dropped 5 bases and J dropped 7; count of bases not matched to a gene: 7. Germline assignment: CDR1 ENHRY and CDR2 SYGVKD. CDR3 amino acids: CAISHGTGAGEKLFF. DNA for the CDR3: TGTGCCATCAGTCACGGGACAGGGGCCGGTGAAAAACTGTTTTTT.

This clonotype has more than one count but fewer than ten. The chain is built from TRBV20-1 and TRBJ1-2, with TRBD1 matching over 9 bases. J lost 3 bases, V lost 0 bases, and 5 bases had no gene match. In germline, CDR1 is DFQATT, CDR2 SNEGSKA (reference sequence). The CDR3 is 15 amino acids. The CDR3 loop reads CSARDPGQGHYGYTF. CDR3 bases: TGCAGTGCTAGAGACCCCGGACAGGGGCACTATGGCTACACCTTC.

This chain connects TRBV29-1 to TRBJ2-1, with TRBD2 identical over 8 bases. Germline V gives CDR1 SQVTM, CDR2 ANQGSEA. V shed 5 bases, J shed 4 bases, and the junction held 13 bases outside the gene matches. The CDR3 sequence is 16 residues long. The CDR3, as DNA: TGCAGCGTTATCCTCGGGTCCAGCGGGAGTTACAATGAGCAGTTCTTC. It translates to CSVILGSSGSYNEQFF.

The V and J genes are TRBV7-9 and TRBJ2-2; D is uncertain. The CDR3 consists of 14 residues. The ends were cut back, 8 bases at V and 6 bases at J, with 16 bases in the middle. Germline lookup yields CDR1 SEHNR and CDR2 FQNEAQ (reference sequence). CDR3 in DNA: TGTGCCAGCTTAGGCAGGACCCCTTCCGGGGAGCTGTTTTTT. This codes for CASLGRTPSGELFF.

Turning to this clonotype: Since a much larger clone is just one base distant, this may be a read error. The chain carries TRBV7-3 and TRBJ2-1; TRBD2 agrees at 7 bases. Per germline, CDR1 SGHTA and CDR2 FQGTGA. V lost 5 bases to trimming and J lost 8 bases; unmatched junction nucleotides: 12. The CDR3 spans 15 residues. DNA of the CDR3: TGTGCCAGCAGCGCACTAGTGGGAGGGGCCTATGAGCAGTTCTTC. Encoded protein: CASSALVGGAYEQFF.

The chain links TRBV6-1 to TRBJ1-5; D not resolved. With 3 bases removed from V and 7 bases from J, the gap between germline ends came to 13 bases. This CDR3 contains 14 residues. The germline V gene has CDR1 MNHNS and CDR2 SASEGT. CDR3 in amino acids: CASSDRFAGQPQHF. CDR3 nucleotide sequence: TGTGCCAGCAGTGACCGGTTTGCAGGACAGCCCCAGCATTTT.

The chain has TRBV28 and TRBJ1-2; 10 bases are shared with TRBD1. The germline CDR1 and CDR2 sequences are MDHEN and SYDVKM. The CDR3 covers 14 residues. Trimming at V came to 6 bases and at J to 4 bases, leaving 5 bases not matched to a gene. As DNA, the CDR3 is TGTGCCAGCAGGGGACAGGGGTACAGCTATGGCTACACCTTC. It codes for CASRGQGYSYGYTF.

V usage is TRBV12-3 or TRBV12-4 and J usage is TRBJ2-5, with 7 bases that match TRBD2. The better agreement between TRBJ2-7 and the DNA end casts doubt on the J call. The CDR3 totals 14 residues. CDR3 sequence (DNA): TGTGCCAGCAGTTTGCAGTGGGAGGGTGACGAGCAGTACTTC. This gives the protein CASSLQWEGDEQYF.

The V and J genes are TRBV27 and TRBJ2-1, with TRBD1 matching over 8 bases. There are 14 residues in the CDR3. Germline V CDR1 and CDR2: MNHEY, SMNVEV (reference sequence). The V segment lost 4 bases and the J segment 4 bases; nucleotides outside the gene matches: 3. The CDR3 nucleotides are TGTGCCAGCAGTTACCAGGGGGCTTACAATGAGCAGTTCTTC. Translation: CASSYQGAYNEQFF.

The chain links TRBV27 to TRBJ1-2; possible D gene TRBD1, 5 bases. Trimming cost V 6 bases and J 1 base, with 12 bases left between them. Germline values: CDR1 MNHEY, CDR2 SMNVEV (reference sequence). This CDR3 has 14 amino acids. The CDR3 nucleotides are TGTGCCAGCAGGGGCCCAGGGCATAACTATGGCTACACCTTC. Protein product: CASRGPGHNYGYTF.

V and J are TRBV12-3 or TRBV12-4 and TRBJ2-3; TRBD1 might be the D (6 bases). V gave up 3 bases and J gave up 2 bases, with 33 bases separating them. The CDR3 loop spans 22 amino acids. CDR3 amino acids: CASSLGRWGLLLEADPTDTQYF. CDR3 nucleotides: TGTGCCAGCAGTTTGGGCCGCTGGGGGCTATTGTTAGAAGCGGACCCCACAGATACGCAGTATTTT.

In its sample, this clonotype was seen many times. The V gene is TRBV29-1, the J gene TRBJ2-7, with D maybe TRBD2 (6 bases). Trimming left V 4 bases short and J 0 bases short, with 10 bases between. The germline V gene encodes CDR1 SQVTM and CDR2 ANQGSEA. CDR3 length equals 13 residues. The CDR3 DNA reads TGCAGCGTTGTGGAGGGATCCTCCTACGAGCAGTACTTC. Translation: CSVVEGSSYEQYF.

The chain recombines TRBV14 with TRBJ2-1, with 8 nucleotides matching TRBD2. V was pared by 0 bases and J by 10 bases, with 11 bases of the junction left unmatched. CDR1 is SGHDN and CDR2 is FVKESK in the germline V gene. The CDR3 covers 16 residues. The chain's CDR3 is CASSQELGLGVGEQFF. DNA of the CDR3: TGTGCCAGCAGCCAAGAATTGGGACTAGGTGTGGGGGAGCAGTTCTTC. Full variable domain (rest looked up from reference TRBV14 and TRBJ2-1): EAGVTQFPSHSVIEKGQTVTLRCDPISGHDNLYWYRRVMGKEIKFLLHFVKESKQDESGMPNNRFLAERTGGTYSTLKVQPAELEDSGVYFCASSQELGLGVGEQFFGPGTRLTVL.

This chain connects TRBV6-6 to TRBJ2-4; TRBD2 aligns across 7 bases. With the DNA end fitting TRBJ2-5 better, the J assignment may be wrong. Germline V CDR1 and CDR2: MNHNY, SVGAGI (reference sequence). This CDR3 comprises 16 residues. The CDR3 protein is CASAKRGGINVETQYF. The CDR3 bases are TGTGCCAGCGCCAAGCGGGGCGGGATAAACGTGGAGACCCAGTACTTC.